One sample yielded the 6 T cell receptor beta chains listed below, sequenced in a study of OX40 agonist ivuxolimab in advanced cancers. Assay used: immunoSEQ multiplex PCR; TCRdb lists only in-frame clones, some missing. Of about 41,000 clones in the sample, about 90% were seen once. Sample: CD4+ or CD8+ T cells sorted from blood, taken in a trial of the OX40 agonist ivuxolimab. Receptor source: an adult with an advanced solid tumor such as melanoma, head and neck, liver or kidney cancer.

The chain couples TRBV5-6 to TRBJ2-5; weak D call: TRBD1 (6 bases). The CDR3 contains 14 residues. Looked up from germline, CDR1 is SGHDT and CDR2 is YYEEEE. Between the trimmed V and J ends, which lost 1 base and 5 bases, there was a span of 12 bases. This CDR3 is CASSLPERGETQYF. The DNA for the CDR3 is TGTGCCAGCAGCTTGCCAGAGAGGGGGGAGACCCAGTACTTC.

J is TRBJ1-2 and V is TRBV5-1; a possible D gene is TRBD1 (6 bases). The CDR3 spans 13 residues. In germline, CDR1 is SGHRS, CDR2 YFSETQ. V was trimmed by 7 bases and J by 3 bases, leaving 13 bases between them. CDR3 in amino acids: CASATGSDYGYTF. For the CDR3, the DNA is TGCGCCAGCGCCACAGGGTCGGACTATGGCTACACCTTC.

The chain is built from TRBV7-9 and TRBJ2-7, with D perhaps matching TRBD2 (6 bases). Germline V gives CDR1 SEHNR, CDR2 FQNEAQ (reference sequence). Trimming left V 5 bases short and J 7 bases short, with 24 bases between. This CDR3 comprises 16 residues. The CDR3 DNA follows: TGTGCCAGCAGCCCACCCGGGTGGAGGGGATCGCGGGAGCAGTACTTC. Translation: CASSPPGWRGSREQYF.

The V and J genes are TRBV6-6 and TRBJ1-2; D remains ambiguous. From germline, CDR1 is MNHNY and CDR2 SVGAGI (reference sequence). V was clipped by 0 bases and J by 5 bases, with 13 bases between them. The CDR3 has 15 residues. The CDR3 bases are TGTGCCAGCAGTTACTCGACGGGATTATTATATGGCTACACCTTC. Translated, it gives CASSYSTGLLYGYTF.

This clone appeared a single time. At the DNA level, this CDR3 is encoded by other sequences in the same sample as well. This chain joins TRBV4-1 and TRBJ2-2, with 8 bases aligning to TRBD2. The CDR3 covers 15 residues. Losses at the gene ends were 4 bases for V and 8 bases for J; bases not matched to a gene: 9. Looked up from germline, CDR1 is MGHRA and CDR2 is YSYEKL. In DNA, the CDR3 is TGCGCCAGCAGCCGCGGACTAGCCCTCACTGGGGAGCTGTTTTTT. Translating it yields CASSRGLALTGELFF.

This clone was seen a single time. V and J are TRBV19 and TRBJ2-7; the D gene could be TRBD1 or TRBD2 (5 bases each). V was clipped by 8 bases and J by 0 bases, with 20 bases between them. Per the germline V gene, CDR1 is LNHDA and CDR2 is SQIVND (reference sequence). The CDR3 runs to 16 residues. CDR3: CASQKRAGALSYEQYF. The CDR3, as DNA: TGTGCCAGTCAAAAGAGGGCCGGGGCCCTCTCCTACGAGCAGTACTTC.